This T cell receptor (beta chain) was sequenced during a study of blood T cell repertoires in COVID-19. Looking at the study overall: Acute and convalescent COVID-19 samples came from the United States, Italy and Spain. Nucleic acid was either cDNA or gDNA, and it came from T cells, B-cell-depleted T cells, or PBMCs.

CDR1 LNHDA and CDR2 SQIVND come from the germline V gene (reference sequence). The ends lost 6 bases at V and 4 bases at J; junction bases unmatched: 13. This CDR3 has 16 amino acids. In the authors' methods: Reference gene primer amplification gave nucleated cell count estimates. The protocol was immunoSEQ multiplex PCR, while the TCRdb copy is restricted to in-frame clones and leaves out a portion. Clone size and V and J calls were adopted from that table, with D and trimming inferred from the DNA. The sample comprises under 250,000 clones, around 86% of which are singletons, and under 2% rests with the top ten.

This TCR was recovered from a woman in her sixties or seventies who had recovered from COVID-19. The sequencing sample was made of peripheral blood. The V gene is TRBV19, the J gene TRBJ1-2, with 8 positions matching TRBD1. The CDR3 spells CASRDILRQGIYGYTF. The CDR3, as DNA: TGTGCCAGTAGAGATATACTACGACAGGGGATCTATGGCTACACCTTC.